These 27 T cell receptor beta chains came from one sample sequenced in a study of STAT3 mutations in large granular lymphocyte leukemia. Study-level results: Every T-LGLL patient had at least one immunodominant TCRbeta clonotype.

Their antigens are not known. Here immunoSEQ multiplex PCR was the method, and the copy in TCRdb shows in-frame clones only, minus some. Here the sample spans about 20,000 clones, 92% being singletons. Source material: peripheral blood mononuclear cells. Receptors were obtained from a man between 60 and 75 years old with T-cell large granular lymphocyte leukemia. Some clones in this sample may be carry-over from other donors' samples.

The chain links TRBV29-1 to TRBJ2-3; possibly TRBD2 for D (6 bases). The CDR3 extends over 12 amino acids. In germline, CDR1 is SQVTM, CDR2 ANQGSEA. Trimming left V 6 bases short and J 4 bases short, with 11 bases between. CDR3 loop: CSVGGGPDTQYF. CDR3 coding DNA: TGCAGCGTCGGGGGTGGGCCAGATACGCAGTATTTT.

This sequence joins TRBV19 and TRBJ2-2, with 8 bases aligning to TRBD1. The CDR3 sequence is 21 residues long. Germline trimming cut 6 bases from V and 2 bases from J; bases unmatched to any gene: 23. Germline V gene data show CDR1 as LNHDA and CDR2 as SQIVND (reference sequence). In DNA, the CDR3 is TGTGCCAGTAGGCCCGACCGGGGCAGGGGGCGAACAGGTCGCAACACCGGGGAGCTGTTTTTT. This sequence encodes CASRPDRGRGRTGRNTGELFF.

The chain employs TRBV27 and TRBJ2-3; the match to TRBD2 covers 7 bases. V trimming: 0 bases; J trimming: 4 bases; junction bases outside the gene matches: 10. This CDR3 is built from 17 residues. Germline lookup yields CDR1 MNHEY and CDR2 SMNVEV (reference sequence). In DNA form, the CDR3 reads TGTGCCAGCAGTTTATCGCCTAGCGGAGCCGGGGCAGATACGCAGTATTTT. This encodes CASSLSPSGAGADTQYF.

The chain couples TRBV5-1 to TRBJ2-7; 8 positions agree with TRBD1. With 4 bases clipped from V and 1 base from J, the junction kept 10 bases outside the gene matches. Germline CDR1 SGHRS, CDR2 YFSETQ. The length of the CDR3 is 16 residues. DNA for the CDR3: TGCGCCAGCAGCATAGGGGACAGGACCCCTTCCTACGAGCAGTACTTC. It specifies CASSIGDRTPSYEQYF.

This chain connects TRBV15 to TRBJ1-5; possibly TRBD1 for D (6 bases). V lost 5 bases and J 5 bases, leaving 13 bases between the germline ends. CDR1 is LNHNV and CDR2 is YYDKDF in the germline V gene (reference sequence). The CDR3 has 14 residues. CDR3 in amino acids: CATSYPHRDQPQHF. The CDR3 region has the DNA TGTGCCACCAGCTATCCGCACAGGGATCAGCCCCAGCATTTT.

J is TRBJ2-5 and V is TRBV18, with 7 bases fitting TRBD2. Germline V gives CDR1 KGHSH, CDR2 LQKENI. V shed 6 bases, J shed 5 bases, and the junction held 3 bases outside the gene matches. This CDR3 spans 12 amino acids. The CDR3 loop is CASSPAGETQYF. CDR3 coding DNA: TGTGCCAGCTCCCCAGCGGGGGAGACCCAGTACTTC.

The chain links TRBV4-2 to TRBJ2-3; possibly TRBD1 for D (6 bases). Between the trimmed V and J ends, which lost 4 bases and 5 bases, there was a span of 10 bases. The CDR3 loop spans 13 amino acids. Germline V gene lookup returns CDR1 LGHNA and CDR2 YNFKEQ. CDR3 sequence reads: CASSRTTGDTQYF. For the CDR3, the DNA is TGTGCCAGCAGCCGGACGACAGGAGATACGCAGTATTTT.

The CDR3 sequence is CASTRGSANEQFF. DNA for the CDR3: TGTGCCAGCACCCGGGGAAGCGCGAATGAGCAGTTCTTC. The chain has TRBV25-1 and TRBJ2-1, with TRBD2 as a possible D gene (5 bases). Germline loops: CDR1 MGHDK, CDR2 SYGVNS. The V end was cut by 7 bases, the J end by 7 bases, with 14 bases between. The CDR3 has 13 residues.

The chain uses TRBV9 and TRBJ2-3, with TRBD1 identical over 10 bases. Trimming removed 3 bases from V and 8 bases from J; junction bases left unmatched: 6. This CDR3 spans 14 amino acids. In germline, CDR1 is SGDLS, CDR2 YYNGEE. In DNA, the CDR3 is TGTGCCAGCAGCGCCCGACAGGGGGCAGGTACGCAGTATTTT. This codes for CASSARQGAGTQYF.

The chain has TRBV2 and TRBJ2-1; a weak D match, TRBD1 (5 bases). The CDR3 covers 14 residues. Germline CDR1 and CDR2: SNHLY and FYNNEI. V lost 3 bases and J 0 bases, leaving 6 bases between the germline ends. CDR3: CASSEQGSYNEQFF. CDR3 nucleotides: TGTGCCAGCAGTGAGCAGGGCTCCTACAATGAGCAGTTCTTC.

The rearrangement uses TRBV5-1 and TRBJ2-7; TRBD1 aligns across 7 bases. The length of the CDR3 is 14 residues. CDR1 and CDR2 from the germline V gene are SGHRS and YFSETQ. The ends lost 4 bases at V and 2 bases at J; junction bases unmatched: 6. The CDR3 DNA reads TGCGCCAGCAGCCAGACGACAGGGACCTACGAGCAGTACTTC. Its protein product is CASSQTTGTYEQYF.

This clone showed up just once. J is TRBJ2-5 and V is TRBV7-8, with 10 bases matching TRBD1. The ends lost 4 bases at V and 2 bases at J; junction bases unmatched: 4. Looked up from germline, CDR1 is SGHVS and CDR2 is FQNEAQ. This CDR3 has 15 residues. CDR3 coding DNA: TGTGCCAGCAGCTCTAGGGACAGGGGACAAGAGACCCAGTACTTC. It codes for CASSSRDRGQETQYF.

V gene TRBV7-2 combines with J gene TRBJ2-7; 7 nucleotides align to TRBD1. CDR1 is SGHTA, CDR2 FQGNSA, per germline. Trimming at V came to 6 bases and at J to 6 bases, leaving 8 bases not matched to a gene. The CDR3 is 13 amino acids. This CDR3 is CASSLVGGGEQYF. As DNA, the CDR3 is TGTGCCAGCAGTCTGGTAGGGGGCGGCGAGCAGTACTTC.

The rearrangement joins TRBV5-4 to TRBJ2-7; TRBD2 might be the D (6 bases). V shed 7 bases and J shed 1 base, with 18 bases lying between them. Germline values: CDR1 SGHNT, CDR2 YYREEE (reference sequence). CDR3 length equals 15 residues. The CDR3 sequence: CASGPTGTVSYEQYF. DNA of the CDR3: TGTGCCAGCGGACCCACGGGGACTGTATCCTACGAGCAGTACTTC.

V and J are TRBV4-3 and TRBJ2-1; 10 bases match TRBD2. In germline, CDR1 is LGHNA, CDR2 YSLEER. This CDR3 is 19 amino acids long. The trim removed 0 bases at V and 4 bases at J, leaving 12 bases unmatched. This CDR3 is CASSQDNPWTSGEYNEQFF. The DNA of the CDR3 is TGCGCCAGCAGCCAAGATAACCCCTGGACTAGCGGCGAATACAATGAGCAGTTCTTC.

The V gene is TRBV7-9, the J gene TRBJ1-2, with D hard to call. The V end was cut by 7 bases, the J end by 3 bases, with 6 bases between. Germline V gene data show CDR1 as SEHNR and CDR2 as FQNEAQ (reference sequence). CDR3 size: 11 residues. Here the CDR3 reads CASNRDYGYTF. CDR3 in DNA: TGTGCCAGCAACAGAGACTATGGCTACACCTTC.

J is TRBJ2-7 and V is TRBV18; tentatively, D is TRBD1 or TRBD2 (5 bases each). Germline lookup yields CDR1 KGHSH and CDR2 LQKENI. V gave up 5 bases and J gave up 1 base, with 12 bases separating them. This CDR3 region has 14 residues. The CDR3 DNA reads TGTGCCAGCTCATCCGGGACGGGTTCCTACGAGCAGTACTTC. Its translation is CASSSGTGSYEQYF.

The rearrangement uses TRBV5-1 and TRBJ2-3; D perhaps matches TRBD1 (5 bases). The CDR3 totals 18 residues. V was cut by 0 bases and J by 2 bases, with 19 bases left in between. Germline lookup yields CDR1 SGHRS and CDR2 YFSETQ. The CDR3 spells CASSLAQQGRTPTDTQYF. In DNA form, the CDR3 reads TGCGCCAGCAGCTTGGCGCAGCAGGGTAGAACCCCCACAGATACGCAGTATTTT.

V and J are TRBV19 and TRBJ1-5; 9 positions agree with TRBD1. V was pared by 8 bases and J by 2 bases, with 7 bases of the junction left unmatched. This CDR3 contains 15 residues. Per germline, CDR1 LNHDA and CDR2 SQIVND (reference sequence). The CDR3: CASSRDRVGNQPQHF. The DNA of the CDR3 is TGTGCCAGTTCACGGGACAGGGTGGGCAATCAGCCCCAGCATTTT.

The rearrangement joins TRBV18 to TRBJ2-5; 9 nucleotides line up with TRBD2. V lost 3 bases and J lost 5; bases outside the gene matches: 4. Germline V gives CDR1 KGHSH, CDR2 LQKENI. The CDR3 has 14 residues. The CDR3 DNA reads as TGTGCCAGCTCACCCATAGCGGGAGCGGAGACCCAGTACTTC. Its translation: CASSPIAGAETQYF.

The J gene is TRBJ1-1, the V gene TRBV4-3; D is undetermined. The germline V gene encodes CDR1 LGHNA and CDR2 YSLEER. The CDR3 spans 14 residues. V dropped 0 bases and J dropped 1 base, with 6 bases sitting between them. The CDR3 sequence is CASSQDMGNTEAFF. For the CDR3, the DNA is TGCGCCAGCAGCCAAGATATGGGGAACACTGAAGCTTTCTTT.

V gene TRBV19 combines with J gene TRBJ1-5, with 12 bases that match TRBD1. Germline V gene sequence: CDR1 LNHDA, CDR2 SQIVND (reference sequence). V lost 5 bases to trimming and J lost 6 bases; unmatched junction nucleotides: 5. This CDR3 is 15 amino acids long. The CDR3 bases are TGTGCCAGTAGTGAGGGACAGGGGGCGACTCAGCCCCAGCATTTT. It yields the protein CASSEGQGATQPQHF. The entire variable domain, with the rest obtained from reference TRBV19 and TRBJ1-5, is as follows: DGGITQSPKYLFRKEGQNVTLSCEQNLNHDAMYWYRQDPGQGLRLIYYSQIVNDFQKGDIAEGYSVSREKKESFPLTVTSAQKNPTAFYLCASSEGQGATQPQHFGDGTRLSIL.

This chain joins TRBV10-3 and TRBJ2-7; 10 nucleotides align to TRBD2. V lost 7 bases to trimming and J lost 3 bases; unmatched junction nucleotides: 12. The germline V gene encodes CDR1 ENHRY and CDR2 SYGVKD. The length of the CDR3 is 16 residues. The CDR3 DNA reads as TGTGCCATCACCTTCCGCGCCCTAGCGGGAGACTACGAGCAGTACTTC. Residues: CAITFRALAGDYEQYF.

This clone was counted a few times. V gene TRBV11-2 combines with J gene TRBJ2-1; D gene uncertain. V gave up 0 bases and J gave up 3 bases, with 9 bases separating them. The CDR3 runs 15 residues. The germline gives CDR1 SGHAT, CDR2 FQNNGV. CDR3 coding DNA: TGTGCCAGCAGCTTAGATCAGCCCCTCTACAATGAGCAGTTCTTC. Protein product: CASSLDQPLYNEQFF.

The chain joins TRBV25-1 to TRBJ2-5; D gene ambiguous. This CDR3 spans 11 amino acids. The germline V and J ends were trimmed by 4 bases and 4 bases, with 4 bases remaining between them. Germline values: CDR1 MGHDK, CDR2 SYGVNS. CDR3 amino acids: CASSGVETQYF. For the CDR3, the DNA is TGTGCCAGCAGTGGGGTAGAGACCCAGTACTTC.

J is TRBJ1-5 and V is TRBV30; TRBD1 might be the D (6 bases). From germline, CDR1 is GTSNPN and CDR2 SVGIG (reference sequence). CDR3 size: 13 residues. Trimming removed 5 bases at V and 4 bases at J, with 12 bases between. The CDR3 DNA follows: TGTGCCTGGGGGGAGAGGGGGAATCAGCCCCAGCATTTT. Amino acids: CAWGERGNQPQHF. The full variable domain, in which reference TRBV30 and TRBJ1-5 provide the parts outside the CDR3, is SQTIHQWPATLVQPVGSPLSLECTVEGTSNPNLYWYRQAAGRGLQLLFYSVGIGQISSEVPQNLSASRPQDRQFILSSKKLLLSDSGFYLCAWGERGNQPQHFGDGTRLSIL.

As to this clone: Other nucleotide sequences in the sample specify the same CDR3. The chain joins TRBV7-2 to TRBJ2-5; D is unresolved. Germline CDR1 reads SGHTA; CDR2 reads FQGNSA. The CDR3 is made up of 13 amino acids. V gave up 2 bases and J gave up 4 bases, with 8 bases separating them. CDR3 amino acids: CASSLSLGETQYF. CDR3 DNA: TGTGCCAGCAGCTTAAGTTTGGGAGAGACCCAGTACTTC.